This TCR beta chain was found in a study of T-cell reconstitution after alpha-beta-depleted transplantation in children. The V and J ends lost 6 bases and 0 bases respectively, with 5 bases between them. There are 12 residues in the CDR3. Preparation of the TCRbeta library involved a method that used unique molecular identifiers. Using its own MiXCR run on the PCR reads, TCRdb lists one record per CDR3 protein. Among hundreds of thousands of distinct CDR3 sequences listed, roughly 15% were seen once. As concerns this clonotype: This may be a read error: a much more frequent sequence differs by one nucleotide. The conserved final phenylalanine or tryptophan is absent from the CDR3, which likely points to a read error.

This clonotype was sampled from a human donor who donated a stem cell graft to a child with acute myeloid leukemia. The material was PBMCs from the stem cell graft donor, obtained from the stem cell graft. The rearrangement links TRBV12-3 or TRBV12-4 to TRBJ1-1, with unresolved D. CDR3 nucleotides: TGTGCCAGCAGGTATCTGAACACTGAAGCTTTCCTT. It is translated as CASRYLNTEAFL.